The T cell receptor beta chain described here comes from a study of cytomegalovirus exposure and HLA in healthy donors. On this clone: Its antigen is as yet unknown.

Study-wide findings and caveats: Earlier analysis looked at TCR beta V segments, and most were productive about 90% or about 30% of the time.

60 Vbeta and 13 Jbeta primers were used in PCR. TCRdb keeps only in-frame clones here, not all; method: immunoSEQ multiplex PCR. This table has over 100,000 clones, about three quarters appearing once. CDR1 is SEHNR, CDR2 FQNEAQ, per germline (reference sequence). The CDR3 extends over 13 amino acids. Trimming pared 4 bases from V and 3 bases from J, leaving 9 bases between. The TCR was taken from a woman in her 30s in good health and CMV-seropositive. The specimen sequenced was PBMCs. V and J are TRBV7-9 and TRBJ1-1; possibly TRBD1 for D (5 bases). CDR3 protein: CASSSRGYTEAFF. CDR3 nucleotide sequence: TGTGCCAGCAGCTCAAGGGGCTACACTGAAGCTTTCTTT.